The TCR beta chain under discussion was sequenced for a study of T-cell memory formation after mild COVID-19. Via MiXCR, TCRdb re-called the 5' RACE reads, giving one row per CDR3 protein. The table records around 530,000 distinct CDR3 sequences, 20% to 25% of them present only once. CDR3 length equals 20 residues. Losses at the gene ends were 0 bases for V and 1 base for J; bases not matched to a gene: 7. Looked up from germline, CDR1 is LNHNV and CDR2 is YYDKDF (reference sequence). This sequence joins TRBV15 and TRBJ2-1, with 15 bases fitting TRBD2. The TCR was taken from an adult woman who had mild COVID-19 (a few samples of this study predate the infection). Cell type and time point are not known. The specimen was PBMCs or a T cell subset sorted from them (not recorded which). The DNA of the CDR3 is TGTGCCACCAGCAGAGATAGAAGGGGACTAGCGGGAGGTTCCTACAATGAGCAGTTCTTC. Its translation is CATSRDRRGLAGGSYNEQFF.